These 10 T cell receptor beta chains were sequenced from one sample in a study of blood T cells in healthy people across ages. The authors ran a second PCR of about 6 to 12 cycles using a sample-barcoded 5' primer and a J-beta primer mix. MiXCR, run by TCRdb on the 5' RACE reads, gives a single entry per CDR3 protein. The data hold around 940,000 distinct CDR3 sequences, with 51% observed a single time. Sample: blood. The receptors were gathered from a woman aged 55-70 years in good health.

This clonotype was counted only a few times. The V and J genes are TRBV12-3 or TRBV12-4 and TRBJ2-7; 10 positions agree with TRBD2. With V trimmed by 6 bases and J by 0 bases, 5 bases remained unmatched. CDR3 length: 15 residues. The CDR3 sequence: CASRTGTSASYEQYF. The CDR3, as DNA: TGTGCCAGCAGAACCGGGACTAGCGCCTCCTACGAGCAGTACTTC.

V gene TRBV4-3 combines with J gene TRBJ1-5; D might be TRBD1 (5 bases). CDR3 size: 15 residues. Germline CDR1 LGHNA, CDR2 YSLEER. The V end lost 0 bases, the J end lost 3 bases, and 9 bases lay between the germline ends. Here the CDR3 DNA reads TGCGCCAGCAGCCAAGATCGGGGGGACAATCAGCCCCAGCATTTT. Translating it yields CASSQDRGDNQPQHF.

This clonotype was counted only a few times. The chain uses TRBV29-1 and TRBJ1-4; TRBD1 matches 7 bases. Germline lookup yields CDR1 SQVTM and CDR2 ANQGSEA. The ends lost 4 bases at V and 5 bases at J; junction bases unmatched: 4. This CDR3 spans 13 amino acids. CDR3 amino acids: CSVAGQRNEKLFF. The CDR3 DNA sequence: TGCAGCGTTGCGGGACAGAGAAATGAAAAACTGTTTTTT.

The J gene is TRBJ2-1, the V gene TRBV7-6; D is possibly TRBD2 (7 bases). V lost 5 bases and J 6 bases, leaving 20 bases between the germline ends. There are 16 residues in the CDR3. Germline CDR1 SGHVS, CDR2 FNYEAQ. In DNA, the CDR3 is TGTGCCAGCAGCCCAGGGGTGGCTAGCGGAGCCAATGAGCAGTTCTTC. Encoded protein: CASSPGVASGANEQFF.

V usage is TRBV4-3 and J usage is TRBJ2-3; D is perhaps TRBD1 or TRBD2 (5 bases each). Germline CDR1 reads LGHNA; CDR2 reads YSLEER. The CDR3 extends over 15 amino acids. Trimming took 1 base from V and 4 from J, leaving 12 bases between them. The CDR3 loop is CASSQGQGESDTQYF. CDR3 DNA: TGCGCCAGCAGCCAAGGCCAGGGAGAATCAGATACGCAGTATTTT.

V and J are TRBV28 and TRBJ2-7; 10 positions agree with TRBD2. The CDR3 is 18 residues long. Germline V gene lookup returns CDR1 MDHEN and CDR2 SYDVKM. Trimming cost V 4 bases and J 0 bases; bases outside gene matches: 12. CDR3 nucleotides: TGTGCCAGCAGTTCTTCCCTAGCGGGAGCCCCATCCTCCTACGAGCAGTACTTC. This translates into CASSSSLAGAPSSYEQYF. The full variable domain, rest sourced from reference TRBV28 and TRBJ2-7, is DVKVTQSSRYLVKRTGEKVFLECVQDMDHENMFWYRQDPGLGLRLIYFSYDVKMKEKGDIPEGYSVSREKKERFSLILESASTNQTSMYLCASSSSLAGAPSSYEQYFGPGTRLTVT.

This clonotype was observed a single time. This rearrangement joins TRBV28 to TRBJ2-4; 7 nucleotides match TRBD1. This CDR3 contains 14 residues. V shed 5 bases, J shed 5 bases, and the junction held 6 bases outside the gene matches. Germline V gives CDR1 MDHEN, CDR2 SYDVKM. The DNA of the CDR3 is TGTGCCAGCAGTACCGCCGGGACAGAAAACATTCAGTACTTC. The encoded protein is CASSTAGTENIQYF.

This clonotype was found many times. This sequence joins TRBV29-1 and TRBJ2-5; the D gene is possibly TRBD1 (6 bases). The V gene lost 6 bases and the J gene lost 5 bases, with 13 bases spanning the gap. CDR3 length: 12 residues. CDR1 SQVTM and CDR2 ANQGSEA come from the germline V gene. DNA of the CDR3: TGCAGCGTCAACAGGGATTCGGAGACCCAGTACTTC. It is translated as CSVNRDSETQYF.

This chain joins TRBV19 and TRBJ2-2; D remains ambiguous. Germline CDR1 LNHDA, CDR2 SQIVND (reference sequence). This CDR3 contains 15 residues. V was cut by 5 bases and J by 0 bases, with 10 bases left in between. CDR3 coding DNA: TGTGCCAGTAGTCCCCAGGCCGCGAACACCGGGGAGCTGTTTTTT. Its protein product is CASSPQAANTGELFF.

This clonotype was counted between two and nine times. The genes are TRBV10-3 and TRBJ2-1; TRBD2 agrees at 12 bases. From germline, CDR1 is ENHRY and CDR2 SYGVKD. The CDR3 runs 15 residues. Germline trimming cut 10 bases from V and 5 bases from J; bases unmatched to any gene: 9. The CDR3 DNA reads TGTGCCACCGGGAACCCTAGCGGGAGGGACAATGAGCAGTTCTTC. As protein: CATGNPSGRDNEQFF.